This T cell receptor beta chain comes out of a study of shared clonotypes between healthy human individuals. Study results and caveats: Richness estimates generally favored naive over memory subsets.

Trimming pared 3 bases from V and 2 bases from J, leaving 5 bases between. CDR1 and CDR2 from the germline V gene are DFQATT and SNEGSKA (reference sequence). This CDR3 has 11 residues. Repertoires were generated with immunoSEQ multiplex PCR, while TCRdb's copy carries only in-frame clones and drops some. The repertoire holds hundreds of thousands of clones, with roughly 70% as singletons. Remarks on this clone: Its antigen is undetermined.

The sample comprised memory CD4+ T cells sorted from blood. As to subset: CD45RA-negative fraction. The receptor was isolated from a woman aged 25 to 39 in good health. This rearrangement joins TRBV20-1 to TRBJ2-7, with unresolved D. The CDR3 sequence: CSASEAYEQYF. The CDR3 coding sequence is TGCAGTGCTAGTGAGGCCTACGAGCAGTACTTC.